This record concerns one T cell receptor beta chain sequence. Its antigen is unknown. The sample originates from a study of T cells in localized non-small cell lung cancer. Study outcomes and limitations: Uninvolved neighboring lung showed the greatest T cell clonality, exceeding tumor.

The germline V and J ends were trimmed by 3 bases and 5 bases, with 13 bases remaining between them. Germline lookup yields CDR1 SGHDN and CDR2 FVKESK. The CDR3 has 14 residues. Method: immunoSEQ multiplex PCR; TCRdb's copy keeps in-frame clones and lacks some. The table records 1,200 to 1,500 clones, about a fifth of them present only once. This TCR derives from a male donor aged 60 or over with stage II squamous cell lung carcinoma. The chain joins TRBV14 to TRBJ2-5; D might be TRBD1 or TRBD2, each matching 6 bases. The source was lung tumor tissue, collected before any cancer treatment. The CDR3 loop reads CASSQYGGMETQYF. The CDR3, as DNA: TGTGCCAGCAGCCAGTACGGGGGCATGGAGACCCAGTACTTC.